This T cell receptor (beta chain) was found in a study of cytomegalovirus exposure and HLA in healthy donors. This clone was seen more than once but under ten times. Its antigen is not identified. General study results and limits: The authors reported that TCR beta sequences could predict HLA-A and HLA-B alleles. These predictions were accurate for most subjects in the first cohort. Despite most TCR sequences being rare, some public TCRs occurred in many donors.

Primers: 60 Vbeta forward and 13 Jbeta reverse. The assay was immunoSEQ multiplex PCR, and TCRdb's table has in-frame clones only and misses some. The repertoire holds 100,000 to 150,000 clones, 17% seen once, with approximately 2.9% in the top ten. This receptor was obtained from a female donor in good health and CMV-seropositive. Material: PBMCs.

CDR3: CASTGGPNAGRGTGVAQYF. DNA of the CDR3: TGTGCCAGCACTGGGGGCCCAAATGCGGGACGAGGGACAGGGGTGGCGCAGTATTTT. The chain is built from TRBV2 and TRBJ2-3; 10 bases are a match to TRBD1. Germline V lookup: CDR1 SNHLY, CDR2 FYNNEI. The CDR3 length is 19 residues. With V trimmed by 7 bases and J by 10 bases, 26 bases remained unmatched. Filled out from reference TRBV2 and TRBJ2-3, the complete variable domain reads EPEVTQTPSHQVTQMGQEVILRCVPISNHLYFYWYRQILGQKVEFLVSFYNNEISEKSEIFDDQFSVERPDGSNFTLKIRSTKLEDSAMYFCASTGGPNAGRGTGVAQYFGPGTRLTVL.